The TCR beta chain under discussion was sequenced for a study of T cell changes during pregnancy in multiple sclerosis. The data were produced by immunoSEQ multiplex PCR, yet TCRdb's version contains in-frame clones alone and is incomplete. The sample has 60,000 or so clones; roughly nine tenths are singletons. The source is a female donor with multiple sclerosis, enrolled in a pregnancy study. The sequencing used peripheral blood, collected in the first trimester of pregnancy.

The CDR3 sequence: CAWNPGTGSNNEQFF. The CDR3 DNA sequence: TGTGCCTGGAACCCCGGGACAGGGTCCAACAATGAGCAGTTCTTC. The V and J genes are TRBV30 and TRBJ2-1; the match to TRBD1 covers 9 bases. Looked up from germline, CDR1 is GTSNPN and CDR2 is SVGIG (reference sequence). There are 15 residues in the CDR3. V gave up 4 bases and J gave up 5 bases; unmatched junction bases: 9.